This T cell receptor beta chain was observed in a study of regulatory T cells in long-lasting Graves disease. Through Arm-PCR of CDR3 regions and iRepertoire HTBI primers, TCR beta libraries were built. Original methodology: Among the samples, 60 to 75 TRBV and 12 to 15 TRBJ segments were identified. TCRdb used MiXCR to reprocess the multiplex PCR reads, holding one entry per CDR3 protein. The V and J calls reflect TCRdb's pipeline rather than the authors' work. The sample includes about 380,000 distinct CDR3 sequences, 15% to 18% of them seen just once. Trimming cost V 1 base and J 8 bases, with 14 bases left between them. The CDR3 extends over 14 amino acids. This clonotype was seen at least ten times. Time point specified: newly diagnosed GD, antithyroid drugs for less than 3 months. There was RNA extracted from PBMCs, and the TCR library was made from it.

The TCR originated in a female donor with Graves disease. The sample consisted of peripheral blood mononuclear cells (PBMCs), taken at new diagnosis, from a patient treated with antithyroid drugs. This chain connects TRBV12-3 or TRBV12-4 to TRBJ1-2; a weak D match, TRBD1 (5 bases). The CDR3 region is CASSLVGDVRGYTF. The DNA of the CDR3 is TGTGCCAGCAGTTTAGTGGGGGACGTGCGGGGCTACACCTTC.